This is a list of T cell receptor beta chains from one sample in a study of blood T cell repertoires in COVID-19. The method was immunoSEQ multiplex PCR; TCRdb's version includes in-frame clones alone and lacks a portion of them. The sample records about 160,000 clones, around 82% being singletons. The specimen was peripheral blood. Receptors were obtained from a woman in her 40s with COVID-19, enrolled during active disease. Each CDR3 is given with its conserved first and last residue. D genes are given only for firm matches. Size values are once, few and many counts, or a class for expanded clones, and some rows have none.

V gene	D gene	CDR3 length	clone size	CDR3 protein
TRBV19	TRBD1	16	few	CASSIGVGTGGDEQFF
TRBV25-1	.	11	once	CASSAAYEQYF
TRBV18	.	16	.	CASSPPGVGGRTEAFF
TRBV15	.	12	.	CATSRDTQPQHF
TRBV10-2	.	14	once	CASRAGAGVHEQYF
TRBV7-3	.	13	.	CASSFPGTGELFF
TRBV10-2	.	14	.	CASSDRTVNEKLFF
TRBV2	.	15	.	CASSVGRDSNNEQFF
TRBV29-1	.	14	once	CSARSRGAGAEAFF
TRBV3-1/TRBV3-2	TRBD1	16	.	CASTRQGTKGQETQYF
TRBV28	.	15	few	CASTLDRPSGNTIYF
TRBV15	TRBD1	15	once	CATSREGTGGYEQYF
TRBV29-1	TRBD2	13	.	CSVGGLVGGEQLF
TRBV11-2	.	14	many	CASSLVSGTGELFF
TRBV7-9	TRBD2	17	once	CASSPSGTSGRVGEQYF
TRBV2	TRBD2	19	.	CASRAEVTAGGSGANVLTF
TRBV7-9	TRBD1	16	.	CASSFLQGQGRIGYTF
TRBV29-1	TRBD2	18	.	CSAAPGGTSAGWGNEQFF
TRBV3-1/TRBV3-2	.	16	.	CASSQKGRFVTDTQYF
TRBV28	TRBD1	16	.	CASSSIGQGNGNTIYF
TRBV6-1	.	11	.	CASSDQYGYTF
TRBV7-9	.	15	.	CASNNGGEFNEKLFF
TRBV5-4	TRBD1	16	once	CASSLGQGVSLWEQYF
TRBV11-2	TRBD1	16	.	CASSPGTGRTTDTQYF
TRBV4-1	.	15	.	CASSSDSSGSYEQYF
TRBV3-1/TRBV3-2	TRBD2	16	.	CASSQFTGLAGNEQFF
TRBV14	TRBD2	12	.	CASSQGGNEQFF
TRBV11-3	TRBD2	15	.	CASSFAGLADNEQFF
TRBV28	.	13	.	CASSLRDSYEQYF
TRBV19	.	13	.	CASSIGYGNEQFF
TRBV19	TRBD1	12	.	CASSPTGVGYTF
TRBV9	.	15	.	CASSERGLSNQPQHF
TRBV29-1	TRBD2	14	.	CSVVETSGSKGQYF
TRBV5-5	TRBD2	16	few	CASSIGTSGRAREQFF
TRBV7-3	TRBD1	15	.	CASSNPGQGTGELFF
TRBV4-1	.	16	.	CASTSSVGSGSYEQYF
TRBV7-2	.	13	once	CASTPDAGGELFF
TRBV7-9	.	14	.	CASSRQANTGELFF
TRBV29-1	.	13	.	CSALVSRAEKLFF
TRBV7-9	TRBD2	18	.	CASSPILQTSGGSDTQYF
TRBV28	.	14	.	CASRQSGVRETQYF
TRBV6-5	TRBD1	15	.	CASNPTGSSYNEQFF
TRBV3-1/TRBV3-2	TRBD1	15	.	CASSRKGQTYNEQFF
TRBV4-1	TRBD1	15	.	CASSQGQVAAEPQHF
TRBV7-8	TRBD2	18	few	CASSLDGLAGGPGNEQFF
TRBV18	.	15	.	CASSPVQMNTGELFF
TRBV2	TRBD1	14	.	CASRKGTGSYEQYF
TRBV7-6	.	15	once	CASSRASGSNQPQHF
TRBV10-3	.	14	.	CAISGLRSYNEQFF
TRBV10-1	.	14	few	CASSMLRETGELFF
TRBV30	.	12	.	CASTHRETEAFF
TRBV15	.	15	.	CATSRGKQNNQPQHF
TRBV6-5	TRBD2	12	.	CASSGLGETQYF
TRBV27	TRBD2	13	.	CASTLAGGGELFF
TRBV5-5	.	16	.	CASSPSVGRTAYEQYF
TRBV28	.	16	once	CASSLWNDMPDYGYTF
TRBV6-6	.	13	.	CASSWGVNSPLHF
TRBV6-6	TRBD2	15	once	CASSSRTSGYNEQFF
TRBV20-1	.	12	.	CSASLRGNEQFF
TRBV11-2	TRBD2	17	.	CASSLLVAGGPVNEQFF